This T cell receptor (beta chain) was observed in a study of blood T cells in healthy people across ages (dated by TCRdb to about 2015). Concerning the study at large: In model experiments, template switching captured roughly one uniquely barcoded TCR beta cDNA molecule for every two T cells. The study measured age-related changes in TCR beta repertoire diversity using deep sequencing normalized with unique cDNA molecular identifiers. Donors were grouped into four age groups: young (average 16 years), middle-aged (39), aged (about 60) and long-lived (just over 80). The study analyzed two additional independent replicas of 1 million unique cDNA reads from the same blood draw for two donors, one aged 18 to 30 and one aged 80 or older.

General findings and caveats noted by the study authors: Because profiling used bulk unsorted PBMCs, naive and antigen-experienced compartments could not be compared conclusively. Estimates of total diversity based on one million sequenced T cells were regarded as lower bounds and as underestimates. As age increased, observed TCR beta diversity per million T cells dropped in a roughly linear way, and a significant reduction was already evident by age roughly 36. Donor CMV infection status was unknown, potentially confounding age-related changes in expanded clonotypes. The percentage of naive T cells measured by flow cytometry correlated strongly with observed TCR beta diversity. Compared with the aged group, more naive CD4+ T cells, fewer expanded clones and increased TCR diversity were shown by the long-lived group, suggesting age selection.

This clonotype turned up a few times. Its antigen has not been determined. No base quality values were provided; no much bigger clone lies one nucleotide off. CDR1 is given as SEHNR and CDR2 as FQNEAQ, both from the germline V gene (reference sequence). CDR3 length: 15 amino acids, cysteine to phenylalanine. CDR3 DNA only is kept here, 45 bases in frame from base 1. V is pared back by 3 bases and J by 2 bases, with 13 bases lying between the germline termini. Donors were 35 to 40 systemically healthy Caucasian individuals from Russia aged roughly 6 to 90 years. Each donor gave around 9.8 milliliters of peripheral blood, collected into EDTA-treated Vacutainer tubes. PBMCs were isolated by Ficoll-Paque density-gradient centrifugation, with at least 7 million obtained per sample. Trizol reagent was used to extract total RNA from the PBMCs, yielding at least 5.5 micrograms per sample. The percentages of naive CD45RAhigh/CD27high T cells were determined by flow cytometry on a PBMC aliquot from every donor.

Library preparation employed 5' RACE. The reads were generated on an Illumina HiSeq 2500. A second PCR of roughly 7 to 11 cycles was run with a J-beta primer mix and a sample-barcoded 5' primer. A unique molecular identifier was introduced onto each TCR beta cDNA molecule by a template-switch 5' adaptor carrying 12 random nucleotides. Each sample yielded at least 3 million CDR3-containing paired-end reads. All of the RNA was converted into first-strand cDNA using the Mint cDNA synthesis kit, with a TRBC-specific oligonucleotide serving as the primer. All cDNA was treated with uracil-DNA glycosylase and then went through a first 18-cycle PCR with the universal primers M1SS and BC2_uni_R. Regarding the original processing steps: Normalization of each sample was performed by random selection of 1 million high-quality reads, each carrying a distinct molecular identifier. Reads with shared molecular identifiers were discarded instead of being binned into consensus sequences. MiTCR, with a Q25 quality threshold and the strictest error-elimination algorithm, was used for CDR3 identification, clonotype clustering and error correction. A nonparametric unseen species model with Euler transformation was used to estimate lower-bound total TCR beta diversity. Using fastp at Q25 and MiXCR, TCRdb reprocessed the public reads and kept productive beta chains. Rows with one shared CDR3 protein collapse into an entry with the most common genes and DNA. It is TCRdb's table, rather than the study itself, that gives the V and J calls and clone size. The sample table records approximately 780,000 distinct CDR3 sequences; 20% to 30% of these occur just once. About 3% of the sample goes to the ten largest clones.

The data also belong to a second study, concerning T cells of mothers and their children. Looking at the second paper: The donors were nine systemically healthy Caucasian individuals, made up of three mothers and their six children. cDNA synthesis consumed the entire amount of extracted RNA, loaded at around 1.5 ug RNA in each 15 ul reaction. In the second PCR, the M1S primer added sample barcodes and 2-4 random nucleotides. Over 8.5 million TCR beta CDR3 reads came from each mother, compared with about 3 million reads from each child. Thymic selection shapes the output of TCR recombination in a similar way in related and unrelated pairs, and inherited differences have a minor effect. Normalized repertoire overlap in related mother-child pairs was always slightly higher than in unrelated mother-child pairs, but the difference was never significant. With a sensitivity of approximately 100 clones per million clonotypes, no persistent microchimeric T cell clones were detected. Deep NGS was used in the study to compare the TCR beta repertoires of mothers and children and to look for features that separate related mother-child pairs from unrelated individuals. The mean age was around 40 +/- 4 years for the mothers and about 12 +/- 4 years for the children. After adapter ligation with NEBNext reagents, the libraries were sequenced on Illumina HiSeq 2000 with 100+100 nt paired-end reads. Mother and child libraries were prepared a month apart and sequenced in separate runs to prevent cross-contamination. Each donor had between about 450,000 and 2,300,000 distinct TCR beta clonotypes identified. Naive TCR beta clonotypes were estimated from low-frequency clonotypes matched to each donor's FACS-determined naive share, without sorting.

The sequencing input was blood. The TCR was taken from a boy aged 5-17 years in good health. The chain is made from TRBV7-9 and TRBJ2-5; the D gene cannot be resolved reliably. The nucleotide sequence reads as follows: TGTGCCAGCAGCTTGGGTCGGGCGACTCAAGAGACCCAGTACTTC. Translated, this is CASSLGRATQETQYF. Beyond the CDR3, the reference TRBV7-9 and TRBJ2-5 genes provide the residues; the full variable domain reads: DTGVSQNPRHKITKRGQNVTFRCDPISEHNRLYWYRQTLGQGPEFLTYFQNEAQLEKSRLLSDRFSAERPKGSFSTLEIQRTEQGDSAMYLCASSLGRATQETQYFGPGTRLLVL.